The 29 T cell receptor beta chains below were found in one sample sequenced in a study of T-cell memory formation after mild COVID-19. In TCRdb, the 5' RACE reads were re-called with MiXCR into one record per CDR3 protein. The sample yields approximately 400,000 distinct CDR3 sequences, roughly 24% seen once. Sequencing input: PBMCs or a T cell subset sorted from them (not recorded which). The receptors stem from an adult woman who had mild COVID-19 (a few samples of this study predate the infection). Cell type and time point are not known.

The V call is TRBV5-6, the J call TRBJ2-7, with 8 positions matching TRBD1. After removal of 0 bases from V and 0 bases from J, the junction contained 11 bases not matched to a gene. The CDR3 sequence is 18 residues long. Germline V gene lookup returns CDR1 SGHDT and CDR2 YYEEEE. Here the CDR3 reads CASSLVRRGTGGSYEQYF. For the CDR3, the DNA is TGTGCCAGCAGCTTGGTTAGGAGGGGGACAGGTGGCTCCTACGAGCAGTACTTC.

A few counts support this clonotype. This sequence joins TRBV6-1 and TRBJ1-5; TRBD1 aligns across 8 bases. In germline, CDR1 is MNHNS, CDR2 SASEGT. This CDR3 has 17 residues. V trimming: 5 bases; J trimming: 0 bases; junction bases outside the gene matches: 9. CDR3 sequence: CASSFPDRETSNQPQHF. CDR3 in DNA: TGTGCCAGCAGTTTTCCGGACAGGGAAACTAGCAATCAGCCCCAGCATTTT.

Ten or more counts support this clonotype. The chain combines TRBV29-1 with TRBJ2-5; D is undetermined. The V gene's germline CDR1 is SQVTM and CDR2 ANQGSEA. V lost 3 bases to trimming and J lost 3 bases, with 14 bases between them. The CDR3 consists of 14 residues. CDR3 in DNA: TGCAGCGTTGATATGAGTCAGCAAAAAGAGACCCAGTACTTC. As protein: CSVDMSQQKETQYF.

The chain combines TRBV7-9 with TRBJ2-1; 7 positions match TRBD2. The V gene end was trimmed by 2 bases and the J gene end by 0 bases; junction bases not matched to a gene: 10. The CDR3 is 18 residues long. Germline loops: CDR1 SEHNR, CDR2 FQNEAQ (reference sequence). CDR3 residues: CASSLPLLGGVSYNEQFF. The DNA for the CDR3 is TGTGCCAGCAGCTTACCCCTTCTGGGGGGGGTCTCCTACAATGAGCAGTTCTTC.

This clonotype was detected only a few times. One end of the junction does not line up with germline, which may come from a read error. The genes are TRBV5-1 and TRBJ2-5; no reliable D call. Germline CDR1 and CDR2: SGHRS and YFSETQ. This CDR3 is built from 12 residues. The DNA of the CDR3 is TGCGCCAGCAGGTTGGACCAAGAGACCCAGTACTTC. This translates into CASRLDQETQYF.

This clonotype showed up just a few times. The chain recombines TRBV5-1 with TRBJ2-6; no firm D call. The CDR3 has 19 residues. CDR1 and CDR2 from the germline V gene are SGHRS and YFSETQ. Deletions cut 1 base from V and 2 bases from J, with 19 bases between. CDR3 residues: CASSLILTPSGTGANVLTF. DNA of the CDR3: TGCGCCAGCAGCTTGATCCTGACACCAAGTGGAACTGGGGCCAACGTCCTGACTTTC.

The gene calls are TRBV4-2 and TRBJ2-5; 9 bases line up with TRBD2. This CDR3 comprises 15 residues. Looked up from germline, CDR1 is LGHNA and CDR2 is YNFKEQ. V lost 0 bases and J lost 5; bases outside the gene matches: 4. CDR3 sequence reads: CASSQEASGVETQYF. The CDR3, as DNA: TGTGCCAGCAGCCAAGAAGCTAGCGGGGTTGAGACCCAGTACTTC.

The rearrangement joins TRBV11-2 to TRBJ1-2; TRBD1 matches at 8 bases. The CDR3 covers 15 residues. V dropped 5 bases and J dropped 3; count of bases not matched to a gene: 8. Looked up from germline, CDR1 is SGHAT and CDR2 is FQNNGV. The CDR3 coding sequence is TGTGCCAGCAGCCTCCCCGGGACAGGTCACTATGGCTACACCTTC. Its protein is CASSLPGTGHYGYTF.

This clonotype was observed a few times. This chain connects TRBV7-9 to TRBJ2-1; 7 bases map to TRBD1. V lost 7 bases to trimming and J lost 0 bases; unmatched junction nucleotides: 15. CDR1 and CDR2 (germline): SEHNR, FQNEAQ (reference sequence). The CDR3 loop spans 18 amino acids. The CDR3 spells CASTPGTAALFSYNEQFF. CDR3 nucleotide sequence: TGTGCCAGCACCCCGGGGACAGCCGCACTTTTCTCCTACAATGAGCAGTTCTTC.

This clonotype occurred a few times. The rearrangement links TRBV7-9 to TRBJ1-2, with 9 bases fitting TRBD1. With 3 bases clipped from V and 4 bases from J, the junction kept 6 bases outside the gene matches. The V gene's germline CDR1 is SEHNR and CDR2 FQNEAQ (reference sequence). This CDR3 spans 15 amino acids. The CDR3: CASSFTDRGGYGYTF. The CDR3 nucleotides read TGTGCCAGCAGCTTTACGGACAGGGGTGGCTATGGCTACACCTTC. Complete variable domain (other parts from reference TRBV7-9 and TRBJ1-2): DTGVSQNPRHKITKRGQNVTFRCDPISEHNRLYWYRQTLGQGPEFLTYFQNEAQLEKSRLLSDRFSAERPKGSFSTLEIQRTEQGDSAMYLCASSFTDRGGYGYTFGSGTRLTVV.

This clonotype was seen a handful of times. The rearrangement joins TRBV5-1 to TRBJ2-7; 15 bases align to TRBD2. The CDR3 runs to 15 residues. From germline, CDR1 is SGHRS and CDR2 YFSETQ. V dropped 4 bases and J dropped 7; count of bases not matched to a gene: 6. The CDR3 nucleotides are TGCGCCAGCAGCACCGGGACTAGCGGGGGGTCTGAGCAGTACTTC. Its translation: CASSTGTSGGSEQYF.

This clonotype turned up a few times. This chain joins TRBV7-8 and TRBJ2-7, with 8 bases lining up with TRBD1. The CDR3 contains 16 residues. Looked up from germline, CDR1 is SGHVS and CDR2 is FQNEAQ. V lost 5 bases, J lost 4 bases, and 13 bases stayed unmatched. CDR3 coding DNA: TGTGCCAGCAGCCGCGGCTTGACAGGGGATTTTTACGAGCAGTACTTC. As protein: CASSRGLTGDFYEQYF.

J is TRBJ1-1 and V is TRBV4-3, with D perhaps matching TRBD1 (6 bases). This CDR3 region has 16 residues. V shed 0 bases and J shed 4 bases, with 15 bases lying between them. From germline, CDR1 is LGHNA and CDR2 YSLEER. This CDR3 reads CASSQDSRGLGTEAFF. The CDR3 DNA follows: TGCGCCAGCAGCCAAGATTCCAGGGGTCTCGGCACTGAAGCTTTCTTT.

This clonotype was counted ten times or more. V usage is TRBV12-3 or TRBV12-4 and J usage is TRBJ2-5; D is uncertain. Trimming shortened V by 3 bases and J by 5 bases, and 16 bases separated the two germline ends. This CDR3 is 15 amino acids long. The CDR3: CASSFWASLKETQYF. The CDR3 DNA sequence: TGTGCCAGCAGTTTTTGGGCTTCCCTGAAGGAGACCCAGTACTTC.

The sample holds a few counts of this clonotype. The chain carries TRBV15 and TRBJ2-7; no reliable D call. The CDR3 sequence is 15 residues long. Per the germline V gene, CDR1 is LNHNV and CDR2 is YYDKDF (reference sequence). Trimming cost V 0 bases and J 0 bases, with 9 bases left between them. The CDR3 sequence is CATSREVTRSYEQYF. The CDR3 nucleotides read TGTGCCACCAGCAGAGAAGTCACCCGCTCCTACGAGCAGTACTTC. Filled out from reference TRBV15 and TRBJ2-7, the complete variable domain reads DAMVIQNPRYQVTQFGKPVTLSCSQTLNHNVMYWYQQKSSQAPKLLFHYYDKDFNNEADTPDNFQSRRPNTSFCFLDIRSPGLGDTAMYLCATSREVTRSYEQYFGPGTRLTVT.

This clonotype was seen more than once but under ten times. V usage is TRBV2 and J usage is TRBJ2-3; possibly TRBD1 or TRBD2 for D (5 bases each). Germline V gives CDR1 SNHLY, CDR2 FYNNEI. Trimming removed 8 bases from V and 0 bases from J, with 18 bases in between. CDR3 size: 16 residues. CDR3 in amino acids: CASGDGFKFSTDTQYF. The CDR3, as DNA: TGTGCCAGCGGGGACGGTTTCAAGTTTAGCACAGATACGCAGTATTTT. The full variable domain, in which reference TRBV2 and TRBJ2-3 provide the parts outside the CDR3, is EPEVTQTPSHQVTQMGQEVILRCVPISNHLYFYWYRQILGQKVEFLVSFYNNEISEKSEIFDDQFSVERPDGSNFTLKIRSTKLEDSAMYFCASGDGFKFSTDTQYFGPGTRLTVL.

This clonotype was seen more than once but under ten times. CDR3 nucleotides: TGTGCCAGCAGTTTCTCCGGGACAGGGTTCTACGAGCAGTACTTC. Translated, it gives CASSFSGTGFYEQYF. The chain joins TRBV7-2 to TRBJ2-7; 9 nucleotides align to TRBD1. Germline V gene lookup returns CDR1 SGHTA and CDR2 FQGNSA. Trimming took 6 bases from V and 3 from J; bases not matched to a gene: 9. CDR3 length: 15 amino acids. The whole variable domain, remainder taken from reference TRBV7-2 and TRBJ2-7, is GAGVSQSPSNKVTEKGKDVELRCDPISGHTALYWYRQSLGQGLEFLIYFQGNSAPDKSGLPSDRFSAERTGGSVSTLTIQRTQQEDSAVYLCASSFSGTGFYEQYFGPGTRLTVT.

The V gene is TRBV4-1, the J gene TRBJ2-1; TRBD2 agrees at 11 bases. V shed 1 base, J shed 9 bases, and the junction held 5 bases outside the gene matches. Germline CDR1 MGHRA, CDR2 YSYEKL. This CDR3 is built from 15 residues. CDR3 sequence reads: CASSQGSGGAPEQFF. CDR3 nucleotides: TGCGCCAGCAGCCAAGGTAGCGGGGGGGCTCCTGAGCAGTTCTTC.

A few counts support this clonotype. The chain carries TRBV29-1 and TRBJ1-1; D ambiguous. Germline V gene sequence: CDR1 SQVTM, CDR2 ANQGSEA. The CDR3 runs to 11 residues. V dropped 8 bases and J dropped 1 base, with 8 bases sitting between them. The CDR3 loop reads CSYRENTEAFF. In DNA form, the CDR3 reads TGCAGCTACCGAGAGAACACTGAAGCTTTCTTT.

This clonotype occurred a few times. The gene calls are TRBV9 and TRBJ2-1; TRBD2 matches at 9 bases. Looked up from germline, CDR1 is SGDLS and CDR2 is YYNGEE. The CDR3 runs 15 residues. The J segment lost 8 bases and the V segment lost 0 bases, leaving 6 bases of the junction unmatched. The CDR3 DNA reads TGTGCCAGCAGCGTAGGTCTAGCGGGAACGGATGAGCAGTTCTTC. It is translated as CASSVGLAGTDEQFF.

This chain joins TRBV30 and TRBJ1-4; D gene uncertain. V was clipped by 1 base and J by 5 bases, with 11 bases between them. The CDR3 has 14 residues. Germline values: CDR1 GTSNPN, CDR2 SVGIG (reference sequence). This CDR3 reads CAWSAQRKNEKLFF. CDR3 coding DNA: TGTGCCTGGAGTGCACAGAGAAAAAATGAAAAACTGTTTTTT.

At least ten counts were recorded for this clonotype. The V gene is TRBV25-1, the J gene TRBJ2-7, with no clear D. V was pared by 2 bases and J by 6 bases, with 5 bases between. This CDR3 has 11 amino acids. The germline CDR1 and CDR2 sequences are MGHDK and SYGVNS. In DNA, the CDR3 is TGTGCCAGCAGTGAAGGGATCGAGCAGTACTTC. Its translation: CASSEGIEQYF.

V gene TRBV24-1 combines with J gene TRBJ2-2; 10 positions agree with TRBD1. Germline loops: CDR1 KGHDR, CDR2 SFDVKD. CDR3 length equals 16 residues. Losses at the gene ends were 7 bases for V and 2 bases for J; bases not matched to a gene: 6. The CDR3 loop is CATSDDRGLNTGELFF. The CDR3 DNA follows: TGTGCCACCAGCGACGACAGGGGGCTCAACACCGGGGAGCTGTTTTTT.

The chain carries TRBV29-1 and TRBJ2-4, with D uncertain. The CDR3 runs 12 residues. Trimming shortened V by 1 base and J by 5 bases, and 6 bases separated the two germline ends. CDR1 is SQVTM, CDR2 ANQGSEA, per germline. CDR3 sequence: CSVEGLENIQYF. CDR3 bases: TGCAGCGTTGAAGGCCTGGAAAACATTCAGTACTTC.

This chain uses TRBV6-2 or TRBV6-3 with TRBJ2-7; D gene unclear. V was clipped by 0 bases and J by 2 bases, with 14 bases between them. Per the germline V gene, CDR1 is MNHEY and CDR2 is SVGEGT. This CDR3 is 16 amino acids long. As DNA, the CDR3 is TGTGCCAGCAGTTACTCGATCTCAACAGTGGCCTACGAGCAGTACTTC. This gives the protein CASSYSISTVAYEQYF.

This clonotype has only a few counts. One junction end disagrees with the germline gene, perhaps due to a read error. The chain has TRBV20-1 and TRBJ1-1; a weak D match, TRBD1 (6 bases). In germline, CDR1 is DFQATT, CDR2 SNEGSKA (reference sequence). The CDR3 sequence is 12 residues long. CDR3 nucleotides: TGCAGTGCGAGAGTAGGGGGCACTGAAGCTTTCTTT. This codes for CSARVGGTEAFF.

The chain links TRBV5-1 to TRBJ2-1, with D possibly TRBD2 on 5 matching bases. The CDR3 runs to 12 residues. Germline CDR1 is SGHRS and CDR2 is YFSETQ. The germline V and J ends were trimmed by 3 bases and 5 bases, with 6 bases remaining between them. DNA of the CDR3: TGCGCCAGCAGCTGGAGGCACAATGAGCAGTTCTTC. Amino acids: CASSWRHNEQFF.

This chain links TRBV7-2 with TRBJ2-2; 9 bases fit TRBD1. V trimming: 5 bases; J trimming: 5 bases; junction bases outside the gene matches: 9. The CDR3 spans 16 residues. Germline V lookup: CDR1 SGHTA, CDR2 FQGNSA. CDR3: CASSLGGQGGTGELFF. CDR3 DNA sequence: TGTGCCAGCAGCCTAGGGGGACAGGGAGGAACCGGGGAGCTGTTTTTT. Drawing the rest from reference TRBV7-2 and TRBJ2-2, the complete variable domain is GAGVSQSPSNKVTEKGKDVELRCDPISGHTALYWYRQSLGQGLEFLIYFQGNSAPDKSGLPSDRFSAERTGGSVSTLTIQRTQQEDSAVYLCASSLGGQGGTGELFFGEGSRLTVL.

The chain is built from TRBV20-1 and TRBJ2-3; D tentatively reads TRBD1 or TRBD2 (6 bases each). The germline V and J ends were trimmed by 3 bases and 5 bases, with 18 bases remaining between them. Germline loops: CDR1 DFQATT, CDR2 SNEGSKA (reference sequence). CDR3 size: 15 residues. CDR3 in DNA: TGCAGTGCTAGCAACCCCGGGGGCATGTTAGATACGCAGTATTTT. Its translation: CSASNPGGMLDTQYF.